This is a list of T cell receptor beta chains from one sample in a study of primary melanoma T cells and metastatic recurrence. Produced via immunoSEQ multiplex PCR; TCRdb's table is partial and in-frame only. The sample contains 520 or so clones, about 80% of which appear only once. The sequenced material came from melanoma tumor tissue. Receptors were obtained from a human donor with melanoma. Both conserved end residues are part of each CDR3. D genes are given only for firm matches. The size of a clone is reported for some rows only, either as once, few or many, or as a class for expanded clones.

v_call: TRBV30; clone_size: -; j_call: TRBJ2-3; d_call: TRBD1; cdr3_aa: CAWSVTGAITDTQYF; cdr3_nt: TGTGCCTGGAGTGTAACAGGGGCGATAACAGATACGCAGTATTTT
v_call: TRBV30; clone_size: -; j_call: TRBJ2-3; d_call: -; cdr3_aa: CAWGMRDTQYF; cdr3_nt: TGTGCCTGGGGGATGCGAGATACGCAGTATTTT
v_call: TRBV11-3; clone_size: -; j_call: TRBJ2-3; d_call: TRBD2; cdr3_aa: CASSLDGLAADTQYF; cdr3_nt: TGTGCCAGCAGCTTAGATGGCCTAGCGGCAGATACGCAGTATTTT
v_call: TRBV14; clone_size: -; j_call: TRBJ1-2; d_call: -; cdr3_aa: CASSRTFMRGYGYTF; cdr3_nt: TGTGCCAGCAGCCGTACCTTCATGCGGGGCTATGGCTACACCTTC
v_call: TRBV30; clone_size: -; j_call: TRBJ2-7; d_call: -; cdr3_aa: CAWSVGFGGRYF; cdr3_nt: TGTGCCTGGAGTGTAGGGTTTGGTGGTCGGTACTTC
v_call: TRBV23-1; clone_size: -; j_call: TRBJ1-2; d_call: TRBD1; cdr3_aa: CASSSKTGDGYTF; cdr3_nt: TGCGCCAGCAGCTCCAAGACAGGGGATGGCTACACCTTC
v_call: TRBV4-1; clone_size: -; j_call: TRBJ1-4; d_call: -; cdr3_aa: CASSQARGYSNEKLFF; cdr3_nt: TGCGCCAGCAGCCAAGCAAGAGGGTATTCTAATGAAAAACTGTTTTTT
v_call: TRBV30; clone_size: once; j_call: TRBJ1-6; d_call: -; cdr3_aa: CAWTDLSYNSPLHF; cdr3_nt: TGTGCCTGGACCGATCTCTCCTATAATTCACCCCTCCACTTT
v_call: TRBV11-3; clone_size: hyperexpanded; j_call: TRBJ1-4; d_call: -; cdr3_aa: CASSFSALANEKLFF; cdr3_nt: TGTGCCAGCAGCTTTTCGGCTTTGGCTAATGAAAAACTGTTTTTT
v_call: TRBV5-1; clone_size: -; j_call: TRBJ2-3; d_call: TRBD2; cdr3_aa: CASSQTTSGGADMQYF; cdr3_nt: TGCGCCAGCAGCCAAACGACTAGCGGGGGGGCAGATATGCAGTATTTT
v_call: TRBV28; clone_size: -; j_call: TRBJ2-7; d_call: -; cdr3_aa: CASSSPGWGTYEQYF; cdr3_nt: TGTGCCAGCAGTTCCCCCGGGTGGGGTACCTACGAGCAGTACTTC
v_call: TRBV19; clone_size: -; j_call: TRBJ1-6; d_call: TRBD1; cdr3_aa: CASSFADRDGSPLHF; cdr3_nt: TGTGCCAGTAGTTTCGCTGACAGGGATGGATCACCCCTCCACTTT
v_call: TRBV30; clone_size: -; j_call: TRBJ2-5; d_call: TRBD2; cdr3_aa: CAWSRGLAGEGRETQYF; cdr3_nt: TGTGCCTGGAGCCGGGGACTAGCGGGAGAGGGTCGGGAGACCCAGTACTTC
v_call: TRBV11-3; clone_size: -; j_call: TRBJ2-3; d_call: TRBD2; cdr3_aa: CASSAGTSGRGASTDTQYF; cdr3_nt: TGTGCCAGCAGCGCCGGGACTAGCGGGAGGGGTGCTAGCACAGATACGCAGTATTTT
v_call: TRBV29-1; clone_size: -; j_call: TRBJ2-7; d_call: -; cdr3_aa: CSVVLMSSYEQYF; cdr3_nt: TGCAGCGTTGTGCTGATGTCGAGCTACGAGCAGTACTTC
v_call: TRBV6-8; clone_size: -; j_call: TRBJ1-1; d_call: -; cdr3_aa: CASTTGYTEAFF; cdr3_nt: TGTGCCAGCACCACAGGGTACACTGAAGCTTTCTTT
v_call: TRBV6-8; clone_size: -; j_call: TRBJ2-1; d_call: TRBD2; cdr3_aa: CASRGGVGGRSGNEQFF; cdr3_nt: TGTGCCAGCAGAGGCGGGGTAGGCGGGAGGTCTGGGAATGAGCAGTTCTTC
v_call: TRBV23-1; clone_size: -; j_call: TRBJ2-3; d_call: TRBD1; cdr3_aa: CASSQDNPRGRDTQYF; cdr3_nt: TGCGCCAGCAGCCAAGATAACCCCAGGGGGCGCGATACGCAGTATTTT
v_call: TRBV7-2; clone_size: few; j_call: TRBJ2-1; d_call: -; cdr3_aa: CASSPVGAHEQFF; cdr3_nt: TGTGCCAGCAGCCCGGTGGGGGCCCATGAGCAGTTCTTC
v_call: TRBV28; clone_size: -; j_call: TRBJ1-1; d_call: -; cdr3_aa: CASSLTGSPTEAFF; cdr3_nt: TGTGCCAGCAGCCTGACAGGCTCGCCCACTGAAGCTTTCTTT
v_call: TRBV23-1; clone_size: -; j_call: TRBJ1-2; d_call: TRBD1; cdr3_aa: CASSHRRTGLGKDYGYTF; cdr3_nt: TGCGCCAGCAGTCACCGTAGGACAGGGCTAGGTAAGGACTATGGCTACACCTTC
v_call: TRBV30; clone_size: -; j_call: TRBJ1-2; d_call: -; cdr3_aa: CAWSVGSGNNYGYTF; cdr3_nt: TGTGCCTGGAGTGTGGGGTCAGGGAACAACTATGGCTACACCTTC
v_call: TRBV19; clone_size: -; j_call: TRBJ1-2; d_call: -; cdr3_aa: CASSPKGYGYTF; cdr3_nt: TGTGCCAGTTCACCCAAGGGCTATGGCTACACCTTC
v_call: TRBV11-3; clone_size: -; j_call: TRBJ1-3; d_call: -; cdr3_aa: CASSSYPLGNTIYF; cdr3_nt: TGTGCCAGCAGCTCATACCCCCTCGGAAACACCATATATTTT
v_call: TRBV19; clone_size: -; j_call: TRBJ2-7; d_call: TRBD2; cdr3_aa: CASSIRVADYAPGLAGEGPHEQYF; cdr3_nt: TGTGCCAGTAGTATTCGTGTCGCAGATTATGCACCGGGACTAGCGGGAGAGGGGCCACACGAGCAGTACTTC
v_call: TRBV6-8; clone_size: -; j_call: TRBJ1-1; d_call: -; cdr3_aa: CASSYSGGEAFF; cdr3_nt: TGTGCCAGCAGTTACTCGGGCGGTGAAGCTTTCTTT
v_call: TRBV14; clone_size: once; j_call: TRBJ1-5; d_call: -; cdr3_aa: CASSQVMGQPQHF; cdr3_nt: TGTGCCAGCAGCCAAGTTATGGGCCAGCCCCAGCATTTT
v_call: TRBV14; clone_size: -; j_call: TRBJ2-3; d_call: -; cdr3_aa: CASSQGPGPITDTQYF; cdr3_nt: TGTGCCAGCAGCCAAGGACCGGGCCCGATCACAGATACGCAGTATTTT
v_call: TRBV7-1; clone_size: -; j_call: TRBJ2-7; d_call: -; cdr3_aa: CASSLSGGLSYEQYF; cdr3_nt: TGTGCCAGCAGCTTAAGCGGCGGCCTCTCCTACGAGCAGTACTTC